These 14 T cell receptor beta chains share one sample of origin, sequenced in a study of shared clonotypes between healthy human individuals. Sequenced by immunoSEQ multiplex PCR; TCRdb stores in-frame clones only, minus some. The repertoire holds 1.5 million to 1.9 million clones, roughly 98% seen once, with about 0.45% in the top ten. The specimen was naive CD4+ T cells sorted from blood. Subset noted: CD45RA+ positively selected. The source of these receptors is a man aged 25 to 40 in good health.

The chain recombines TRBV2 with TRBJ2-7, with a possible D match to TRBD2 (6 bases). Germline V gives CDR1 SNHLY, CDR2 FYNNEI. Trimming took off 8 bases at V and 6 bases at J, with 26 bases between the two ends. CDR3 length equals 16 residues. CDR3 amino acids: CASWFRDSRVKGEQYF. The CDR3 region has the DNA TGTGCCAGCTGGTTCAGGGACTCGCGGGTGAAGGGCGAGCAGTACTTC.

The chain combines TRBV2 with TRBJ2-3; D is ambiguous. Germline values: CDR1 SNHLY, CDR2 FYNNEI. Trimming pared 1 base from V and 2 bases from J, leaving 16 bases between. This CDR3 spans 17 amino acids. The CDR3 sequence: CASSEGRRHLNTDTQYF. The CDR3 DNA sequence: TGTGCCAGCAGTGAAGGGCGACGACACCTGAACACAGATACGCAGTATTTT.

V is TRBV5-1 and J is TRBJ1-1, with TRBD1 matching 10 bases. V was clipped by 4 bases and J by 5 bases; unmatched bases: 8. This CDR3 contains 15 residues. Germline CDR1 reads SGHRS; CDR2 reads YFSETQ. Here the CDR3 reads CASSTNGQGVTEAFF. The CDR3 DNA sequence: TGCGCCAGCAGCACGAACGGACAGGGGGTGACTGAAGCTTTCTTT.

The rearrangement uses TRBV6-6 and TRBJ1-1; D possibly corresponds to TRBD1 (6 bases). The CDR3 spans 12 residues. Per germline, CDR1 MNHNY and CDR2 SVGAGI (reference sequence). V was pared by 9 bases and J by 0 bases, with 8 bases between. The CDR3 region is CASWTVNTEAFF. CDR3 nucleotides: TGTGCCAGTTGGACAGTGAACACTGAAGCTTTCTTT.

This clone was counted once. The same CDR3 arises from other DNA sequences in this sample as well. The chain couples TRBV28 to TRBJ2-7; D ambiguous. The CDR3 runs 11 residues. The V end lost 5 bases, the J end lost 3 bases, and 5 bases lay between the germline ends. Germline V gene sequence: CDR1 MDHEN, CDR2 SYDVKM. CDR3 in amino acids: CASSVNYEQYF. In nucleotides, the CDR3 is TGTGCCAGCAGTGTCAACTACGAGCAGTACTTC.

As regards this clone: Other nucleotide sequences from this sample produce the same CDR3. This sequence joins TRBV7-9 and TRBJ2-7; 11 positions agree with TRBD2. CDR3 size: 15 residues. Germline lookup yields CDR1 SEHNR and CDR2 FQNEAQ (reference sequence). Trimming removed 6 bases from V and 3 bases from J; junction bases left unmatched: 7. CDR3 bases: TGTGCCAGCAGTCCACTGGGACTAGCGGACTACGAGCAGTACTTC. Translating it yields CASSPLGLADYEQYF.

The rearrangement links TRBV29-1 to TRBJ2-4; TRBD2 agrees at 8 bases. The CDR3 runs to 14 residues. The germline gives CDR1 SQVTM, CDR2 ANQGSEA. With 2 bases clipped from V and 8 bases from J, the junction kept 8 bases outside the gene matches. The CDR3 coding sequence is TGCAGCGTTGAACCGGGATCCGGGGGGGACATTCAGTACTTC. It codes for CSVEPGSGGDIQYF.

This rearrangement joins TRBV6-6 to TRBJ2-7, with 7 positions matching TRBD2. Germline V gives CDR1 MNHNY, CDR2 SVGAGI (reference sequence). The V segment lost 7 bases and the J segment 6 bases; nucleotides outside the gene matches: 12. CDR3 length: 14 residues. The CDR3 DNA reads TGTGCCAGCACTCGAGCGGGGAGGCGGGGCGAGCAGTACTTC. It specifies CASTRAGRRGEQYF.

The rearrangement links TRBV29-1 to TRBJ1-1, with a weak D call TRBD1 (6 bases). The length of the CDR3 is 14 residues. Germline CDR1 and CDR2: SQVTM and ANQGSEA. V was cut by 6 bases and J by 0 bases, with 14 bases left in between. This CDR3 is CSVQKAGVNTEAFF. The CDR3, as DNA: TGCAGCGTCCAAAAGGCAGGGGTGAACACTGAAGCTTTCTTT.

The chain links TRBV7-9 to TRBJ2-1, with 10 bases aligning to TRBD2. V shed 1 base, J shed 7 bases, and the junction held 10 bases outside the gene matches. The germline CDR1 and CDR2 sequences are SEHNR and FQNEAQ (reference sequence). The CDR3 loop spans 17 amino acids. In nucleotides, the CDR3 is TGTGCCAGCAGCTTAGGGAATCTAGCGGGAGTAAAGAATGAGCAGTTCTTC. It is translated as CASSLGNLAGVKNEQFF.

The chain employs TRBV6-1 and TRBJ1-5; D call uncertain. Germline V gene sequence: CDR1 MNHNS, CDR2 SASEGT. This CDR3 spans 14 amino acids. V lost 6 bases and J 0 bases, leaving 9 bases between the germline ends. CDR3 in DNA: TGTGCCAGCAGGACCCCGGCTAGCAATCAGCCCCAGCATTTT. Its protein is CASRTPASNQPQHF.

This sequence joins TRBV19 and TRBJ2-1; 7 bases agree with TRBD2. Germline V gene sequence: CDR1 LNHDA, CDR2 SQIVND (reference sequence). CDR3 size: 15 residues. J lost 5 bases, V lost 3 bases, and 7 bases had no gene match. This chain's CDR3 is CASSMGGRDHNEQFF. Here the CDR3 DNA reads TGTGCCAGTAGTATGGGCGGGAGAGACCACAATGAGCAGTTCTTC.

As DNA, the CDR3 is TGTGCCAGCAGCTTGCGGGTAGCGGGAACCTACGAGCAGTACTTC. Translating gives CASSLRVAGTYEQYF. V gene TRBV5-4 combines with J gene TRBJ2-7; 8 bases align to TRBD2. V lost 1 base and J lost 2; bases outside the gene matches: 5. Per germline, CDR1 SGHNT and CDR2 YYREEE (reference sequence). This CDR3 is built from 15 residues.

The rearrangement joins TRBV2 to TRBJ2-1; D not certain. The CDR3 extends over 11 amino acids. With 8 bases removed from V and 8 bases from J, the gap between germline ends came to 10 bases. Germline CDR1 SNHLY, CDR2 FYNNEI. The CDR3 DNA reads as TGTGCCAGCTCGGTCCTGGATGAGCAGTTCTTC. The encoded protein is CASSVLDEQFF.